This record looks at one T cell receptor (beta chain) sequence and its context. Its target is not known. This specimen comes from a study of T cells after yellow fever vaccination. Notes on the study in general: Contaminants from the bulk population, in the form of abundant clonotypes, could be found in FACS-sorted repertoires. Post-booster repertoires contained most primary-vaccination clones again (about 96% CD4, around 88% CD8). Faster peaking, at day 5 versus 15, marked a secondary response that was weaker.

Synthesis of TCR cDNA relied on 5'RACE template switching, which attached a universal primer site and UMIs. TCRdb re-called the 5' RACE reads with MiXCR, one entry per CDR3 protein. The sample contains roughly 260,000 distinct CDR3 sequences, about an eighth of which appear only once. Germline lookup yields CDR1 SGHRS and CDR2 YFSETQ. The V end was cut by 3 bases, the J end by 10 bases, with 11 bases between. This CDR3 region has 12 residues. The rearrangement links TRBV5-1 to TRBJ2-1; D gene unclear. The sample here was CD4+ T cells sorted from PBMCs, taken 45 days after the yellow fever booster vaccination. This TCR was recovered from a man aged 25 to 45 who received the YFV17D yellow fever vaccine. In nucleotides, the CDR3 is TGCGCCAGCAGCTCCCACGGGCCGGAGCAGTTCTTC. Translated, it gives CASSSHGPEQFF.